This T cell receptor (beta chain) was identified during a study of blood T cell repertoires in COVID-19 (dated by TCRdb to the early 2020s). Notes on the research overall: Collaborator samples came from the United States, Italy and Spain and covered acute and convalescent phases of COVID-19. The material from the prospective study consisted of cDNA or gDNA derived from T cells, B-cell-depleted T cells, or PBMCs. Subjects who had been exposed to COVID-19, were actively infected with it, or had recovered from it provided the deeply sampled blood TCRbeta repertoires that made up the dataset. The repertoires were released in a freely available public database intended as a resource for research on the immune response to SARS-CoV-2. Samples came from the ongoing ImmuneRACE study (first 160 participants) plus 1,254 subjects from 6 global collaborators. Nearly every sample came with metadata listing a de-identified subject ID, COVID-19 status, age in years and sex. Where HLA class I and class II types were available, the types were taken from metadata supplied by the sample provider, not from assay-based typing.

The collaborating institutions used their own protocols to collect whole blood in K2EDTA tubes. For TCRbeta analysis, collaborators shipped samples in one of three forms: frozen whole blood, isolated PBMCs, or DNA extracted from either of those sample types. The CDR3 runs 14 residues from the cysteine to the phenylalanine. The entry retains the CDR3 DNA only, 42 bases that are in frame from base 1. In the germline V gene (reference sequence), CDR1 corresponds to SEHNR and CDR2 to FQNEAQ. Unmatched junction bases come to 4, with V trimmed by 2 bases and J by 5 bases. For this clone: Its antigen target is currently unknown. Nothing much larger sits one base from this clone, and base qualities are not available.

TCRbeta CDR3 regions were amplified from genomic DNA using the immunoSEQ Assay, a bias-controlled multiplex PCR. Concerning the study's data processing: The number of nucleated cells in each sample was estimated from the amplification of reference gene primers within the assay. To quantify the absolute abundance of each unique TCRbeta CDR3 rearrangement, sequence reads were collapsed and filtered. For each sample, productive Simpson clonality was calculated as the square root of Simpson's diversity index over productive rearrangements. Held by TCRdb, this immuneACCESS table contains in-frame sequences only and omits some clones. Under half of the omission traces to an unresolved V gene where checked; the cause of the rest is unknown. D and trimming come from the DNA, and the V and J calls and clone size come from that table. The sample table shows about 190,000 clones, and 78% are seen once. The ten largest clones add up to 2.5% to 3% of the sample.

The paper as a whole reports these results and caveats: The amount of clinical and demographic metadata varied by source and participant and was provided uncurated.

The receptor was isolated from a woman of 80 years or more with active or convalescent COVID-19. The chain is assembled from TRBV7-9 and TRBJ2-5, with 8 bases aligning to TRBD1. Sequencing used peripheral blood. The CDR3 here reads CASSLLDRGETQYF. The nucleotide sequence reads TGTGCCAGCAGCTTATTAGACAGGGGTGAGACCCAGTACTTC.